The 18 T cell receptor beta chains given below trace back to one sample, sequenced in a study of Graves' ophthalmopathy and Graves' hyperthyroidism. TCR beta CDR3 amplification used RNA transcripts. First-round RT-PCR with HTBI primers preceded a second-round multiplex PCR. TCRdb reanalysed the multiplex PCR reads using MiXCR and keeps one entry per CDR3 protein. Of approximately 460,000 distinct CDR3 sequences listed, roughly 14% were seen once; the top ten hold 9.8%. Specimen: blood. These receptors all stem from a woman in her twenties or thirties with Graves' ophthalmopathy.

This clonotype was recorded at least ten times. V gene TRBV19 combines with J gene TRBJ2-7, with D unclear. The V end was cut by 1 base, the J end by 3 bases, with 7 bases between. There are 13 residues in the CDR3. The germline gives CDR1 LNHDA, CDR2 SQIVND (reference sequence). The CDR3 region is CASSIASDYEQYF. The DNA of the CDR3 is TGTGCCAGTAGTATAGCGTCGGACTACGAGCAGTACTTC.

This clonotype came up many times. This chain links TRBV18 with TRBJ1-2; weak D call: TRBD1 (6 bases). The CDR3 sequence is 15 residues long. CDR1 and CDR2 from the germline V gene are KGHSH and LQKENI. V lost 4 bases and J lost 8, with 20 bases in between. CDR3 coding DNA: TGTGCCAGCTCACTCGAGGCAGGGGAGGAACAAGGCTACACCTTC. It yields the protein CASSLEAGEEQGYTF.

This clonotype has at least ten counts. The rearrangement links TRBV4-1 to TRBJ2-5; 11 bases are shared with TRBD1. Germline CDR1 and CDR2: MGHRA and YSYEKL. CDR3 length: 15 amino acids. Trimming cost V 5 bases and J 5 bases; bases outside gene matches: 7. CDR3 sequence: CASSTRTGGLETQYF. CDR3 sequence (DNA): TGCGCCAGCAGCACCCGGACAGGGGGCCTGGAGACCCAGTACTTC.

This clonotype was observed at least ten times. This chain uses TRBV3-1 with TRBJ2-5; possibly TRBD2 for D (5 bases). Germline V gene sequence: CDR1 LGHDT, CDR2 YNNKEL (reference sequence). This CDR3 is built from 19 residues. With 0 bases removed from V and 3 bases from J, the gap between germline ends came to 23 bases. CDR3 DNA sequence: TGTGCCAGCAGCCAAGAAGATCCCCTCCTCACTAGATTCAAAGAGACCCAGTACTTC. Its translation: CASSQEDPLLTRFKETQYF.

This clonotype was observed many times. This chain connects TRBV6-1 to TRBJ2-7; possibly TRBD1 for D (6 bases). This CDR3 contains 14 residues. The V end was cut by 4 bases, the J end by 3 bases, with 13 bases between. The germline CDR1 and CDR2 sequences are MNHNS and SASEGT. The CDR3 DNA is TGTGCCAGCAGTGCGCAGACAGGCGGCTACGAGCAGTACTTC. Its protein product is CASSAQTGGYEQYF.

This clonotype was found many times. The chain has TRBV28 and TRBJ2-7; the match to TRBD1 covers 10 bases. V shed 3 bases and J 4 bases; nucleotides not matched to a gene: 12. Per the germline V gene, CDR1 is MDHEN and CDR2 is SYDVKM. The CDR3 has 17 residues. The CDR3 sequence: CASSLLTGGYGGYEQYF. CDR3 DNA: TGTGCCAGCAGTTTGTTGACAGGGGGCTATGGTGGGTACGAGCAGTACTTC.

This clonotype turned up a few times. The rearrangement joins TRBV28 to TRBJ2-6; 8 positions match TRBD1. The CDR3 covers 18 residues. The germline V gene has CDR1 MDHEN and CDR2 SYDVKM. The V and J ends lost 2 bases and 0 bases, in that order; junction bases with no gene match: 6. CDR3 sequence reads: CASSLGGQGSSGANVLTF. The CDR3 nucleotides read TGTGCCAGCAGTTTAGGAGGACAGGGCTCCTCTGGGGCCAACGTCCTGACTTTC. Full variable domain (missing parts from reference TRBV28 and TRBJ2-6): DVKVTQSSRYLVKRTGEKVFLECVQDMDHENMFWYRQDPGLGLRLIYFSYDVKMKEKGDIPEGYSVSREKKERFSLILESASTNQTSMYLCASSLGGQGSSGANVLTFGAGSRLTVL.

This chain links TRBV7-2 with TRBJ2-7; 11 bases agree with TRBD2. Germline V gene lookup returns CDR1 SGHTA and CDR2 FQGNSA. The CDR3 spans 15 residues. Trimming removed 5 bases from V and 3 bases from J; junction bases left unmatched: 6. CDR3 sequence reads: CASSSSGGGNYEQYF. The DNA of the CDR3 is TGTGCCAGCAGCAGTAGCGGGGGGGGAAACTACGAGCAGTACTTC.

This clonotype was detected many times. The genes are TRBV7-9 and TRBJ2-7; 7 bases map to TRBD2. This CDR3 has 14 amino acids. Per germline, CDR1 SEHNR and CDR2 FQNEAQ (reference sequence). J lost 5 bases, V lost 6 bases, and 10 bases had no gene match. CDR3 in amino acids: CASRPPGTNNEQYF. The DNA of the CDR3 is TGTGCCAGCAGGCCCCCGGGGACTAATAACGAGCAGTACTTC.

This clonotype has a handful of counts. The rearrangement joins TRBV11-2 to TRBJ1-5, with 9 nucleotides matching TRBD1. The V gene's germline CDR1 is SGHAT and CDR2 FQNNGV. The CDR3 length is 17 residues. Germline trimming cut 1 base from V and 2 bases from J; bases unmatched to any gene: 6. CDR3 region: CASSLVGTGRGNQPQHF. CDR3 coding DNA: TGTGCCAGCAGCTTAGTCGGGACAGGGAGGGGCAATCAGCCCCAGCATTTT.

This clonotype occurred many times. V usage is TRBV20-1 and J usage is TRBJ1-3; the D is unclear. Germline CDR1 DFQATT, CDR2 SNEGSKA (reference sequence). Trimming shortened V by 6 bases and J by 4 bases, and 10 bases separated the two germline ends. This CDR3 spans 12 amino acids. The CDR3 here is CSAIDLGNTIYF. As DNA, the CDR3 is TGCAGTGCAATCGACCTGGGAAACACCATATATTTT.

This clonotype was counted a few times. The chain links TRBV6-1 to TRBJ2-4; 7 nucleotides match TRBD1. Losses at the gene ends were 7 bases for V and 8 bases for J; bases not matched to a gene: 14. Germline assignment: CDR1 MNHNS and CDR2 SASEGT. The CDR3 extends over 15 amino acids. This chain's CDR3 is CASKNRGRPEYIQYF. The CDR3 nucleotides are TGTGCCAGCAAGAACAGGGGCCGCCCCGAGTACATTCAGTACTTC.

This clonotype was recorded many times. DNA for the CDR3: TGTGCCAGCAGTGATCACCTGACGGAAAGTTCTGAAGCTTTCTTT. Translated, it gives CASSDHLTESSEAFF. J is TRBJ1-1 and V is TRBV25-1; D unclear. Trimming took off 3 bases at V and 6 bases at J, with 17 bases between the two ends. Germline V gene sequence: CDR1 MGHDK, CDR2 SYGVNS. This CDR3 region has 15 residues. The full variable domain, in which reference TRBV25-1 and TRBJ1-1 provide the parts outside the CDR3, is EADIYQTPRYLVIGTGKKITLECSQTMGHDKMYWYQQDPGMELHLIHYSYGVNSTEKGDLSSESTVSRIRTEHFPLTLESARPSHTSQYLCASSDHLTESSEAFFGQGTRLTVV.

This clonotype was counted at least ten times. The rearrangement links TRBV27 to TRBJ2-7; D may be TRBD2 (6 bases). The CDR3 spans 14 residues. Germline CDR1 MNHEY, CDR2 SMNVEV (reference sequence). The V and J ends lost 5 bases and 5 bases respectively, with 16 bases between them. CDR3 loop: CASSNPGGYDEQYF. CDR3 bases: TGTGCCAGCAGTAACCCCGGGGGTTACGACGAGCAGTACTTC.

This clonotype showed up just a few times. The J gene is TRBJ1-6, the V gene TRBV6-5; a possible D gene is TRBD1 (5 bases). Germline CDR1 MNHEY, CDR2 SVGAGI. This CDR3 is built from 18 residues. V lost 2 bases and J 5 bases, leaving 19 bases between the germline ends. The CDR3 bases are TGTGCCAGCAGTTACGACCGGGGCCGATGGGGGGATAATTCACCCCTCCACTTT. It translates to CASSYDRGRWGDNSPLHF.

This clonotype was counted at least ten times. V and J are TRBV27 and TRBJ1-2, with 7 positions matching TRBD1. V lost 6 bases to trimming and J lost 6 bases; unmatched junction nucleotides: 13. This CDR3 has 15 amino acids. CDR1 is MNHEY and CDR2 is SMNVEV in the germline V gene (reference sequence). The DNA of the CDR3 is TGTGCCAGCAGAGGATACGGGACAGATGAAGATGGCTACACCTTC. Translation gives CASRGYGTDEDGYTF.

This clonotype was counted at least ten times. This chain joins TRBV12-5 and TRBJ1-2; D not certain. V shed 1 base and J shed 6 bases, with 18 bases lying between them. There are 16 residues in the CDR3. Germline V gene sequence: CDR1 LGHNT, CDR2 FRNRAP. The CDR3 nucleotides read TGTGCTAGTGGTTTGGGGATCGGGCCCGGACTTGATGGCTACACCTTC. It codes for CASGLGIGPGLDGYTF.

A remark on this clonotype: The junction departs from the called germline gene at one end, perhaps through a read error. The chain recombines TRBV6-1 with TRBJ2-5; TRBD2 might be the D (6 bases). Germline V CDR1 and CDR2: MNHNS, SASEGT. The CDR3 is 13 amino acids. The CDR3 nucleotides read TGTGCCGCCTACGGGGGTAGACAAGAGACCAAGTACTTC. Residues: CAAYGGRQETKYF.